Given below is one T cell receptor beta chain in context. Looked up from germline, CDR1 is DFQATT and CDR2 is SNEGSKA (reference sequence). The CDR3 sequence is 15 residues long. Losses at the gene ends were 3 bases for V and 4 bases for J; bases not matched to a gene: 11. Alongside a J-beta primer mix, a sample-barcoded 5' primer served in a second PCR lasting 7 to 11 cycles. One entry per CDR3 protein results from TCRdb running MiXCR on the 5' RACE reads. Of 630,000 or so distinct CDR3 sequences detected, under 30% appear once; the ten largest clones hold less than 20%. The data were taken from a study of blood T cells in healthy people across ages. Researchers isolated at least 6 million PBMCs per sample.

The V call is TRBV20-1, the J call TRBJ1-1; 7 bases map to TRBD1. The source material was blood. The origin of this receptor is a woman older than 75 in good health. The CDR3 nucleotides are TGCAGTGCTAGGGGGGCAGGGGGGGAAGGCACTGAAGCTTTCTTT. Encoded protein: CSARGAGGEGTEAFF.